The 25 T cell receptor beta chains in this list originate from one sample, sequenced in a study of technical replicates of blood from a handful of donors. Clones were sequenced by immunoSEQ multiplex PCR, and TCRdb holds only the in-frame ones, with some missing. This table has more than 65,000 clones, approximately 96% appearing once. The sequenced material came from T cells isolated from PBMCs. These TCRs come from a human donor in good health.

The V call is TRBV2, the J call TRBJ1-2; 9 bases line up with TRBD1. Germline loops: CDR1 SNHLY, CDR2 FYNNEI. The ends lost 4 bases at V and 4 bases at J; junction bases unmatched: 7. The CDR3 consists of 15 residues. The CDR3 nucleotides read TGTGCCAGCAGTGGTGGGACAGGGAACCTCTATGGCTACACCTTC. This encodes CASSGGTGNLYGYTF.

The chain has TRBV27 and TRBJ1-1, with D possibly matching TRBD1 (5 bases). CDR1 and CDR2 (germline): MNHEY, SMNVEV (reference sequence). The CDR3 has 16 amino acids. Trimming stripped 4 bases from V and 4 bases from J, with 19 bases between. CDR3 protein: CASSSTVRGVRTEAFF. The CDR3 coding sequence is TGTGCCAGCAGTTCAACGGTTCGGGGGGTGCGCACTGAAGCTTTCTTT.

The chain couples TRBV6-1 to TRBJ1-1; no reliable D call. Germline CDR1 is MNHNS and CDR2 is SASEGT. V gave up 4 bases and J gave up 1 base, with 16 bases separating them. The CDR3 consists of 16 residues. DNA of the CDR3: TGTGCCAGCAGTGGAGAGGCTGTTACGGGGAACACTGAAGCTTTCTTT. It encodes CASSGEAVTGNTEAFF.

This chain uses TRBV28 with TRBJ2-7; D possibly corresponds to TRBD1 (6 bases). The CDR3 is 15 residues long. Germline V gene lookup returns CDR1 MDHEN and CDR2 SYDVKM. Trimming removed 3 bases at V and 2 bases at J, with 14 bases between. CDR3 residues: CASSFGQGPTYEQYF. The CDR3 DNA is TGTGCCAGCAGTTTTGGGCAGGGGCCCACCTACGAGCAGTACTTC. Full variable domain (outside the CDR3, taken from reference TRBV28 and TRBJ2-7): DVKVTQSSRYLVKRTGEKVFLECVQDMDHENMFWYRQDPGLGLRLIYFSYDVKMKEKGDIPEGYSVSREKKERFSLILESASTNQTSMYLCASSFGQGPTYEQYFGPGTRLTVT.

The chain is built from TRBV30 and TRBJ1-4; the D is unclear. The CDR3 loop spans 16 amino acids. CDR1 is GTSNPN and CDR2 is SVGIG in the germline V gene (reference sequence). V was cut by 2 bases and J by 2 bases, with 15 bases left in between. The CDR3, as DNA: TGTGCCTGGAGTTTAGATAATTTCGGGACTAATGAAAAACTGTTTTTT. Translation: CAWSLDNFGTNEKLFF.

DNA for the CDR3: TGTGCCAGCAGCAAAACAGGGGGCGGTAACTATGGCTACACCTTC. Amino acids: CASSKTGGGNYGYTF. This chain links TRBV21-1 with TRBJ1-2; TRBD1, the D gene given by the table, was not confirmed from the DNA. TRBV21-1 corresponds to a pseudogene. CDR3 length: 15 amino acids.

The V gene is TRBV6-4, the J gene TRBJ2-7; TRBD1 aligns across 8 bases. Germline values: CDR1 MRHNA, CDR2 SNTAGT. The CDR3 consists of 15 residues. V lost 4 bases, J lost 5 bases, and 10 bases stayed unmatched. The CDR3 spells CASSATYAGGHEQYF. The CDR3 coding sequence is TGTGCCAGCAGTGCGACTTATGCAGGGGGCCACGAGCAGTACTTC.

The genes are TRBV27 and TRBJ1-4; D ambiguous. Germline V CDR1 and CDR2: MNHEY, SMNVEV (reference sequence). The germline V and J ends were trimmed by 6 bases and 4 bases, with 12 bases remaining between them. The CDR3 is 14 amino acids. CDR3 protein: CASSQSRLNEKLFF. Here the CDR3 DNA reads TGTGCCAGCAGCCAATCTCGACTTAATGAAAAACTGTTTTTT.

CDR3 loop: CASSEEGRGYF. The DNA for the CDR3 is TGTGCCAGCAGTGAAGAGGGGAGGGGGTATTTT. The chain employs TRBV2 and TRBJ2-3, with 7 bases matching TRBD2. V lost 1 base, J lost 14 bases, and 3 bases stayed unmatched. The CDR3 consists of 11 residues. Germline-derived CDR1 and CDR2 are SNHLY and FYNNEI.

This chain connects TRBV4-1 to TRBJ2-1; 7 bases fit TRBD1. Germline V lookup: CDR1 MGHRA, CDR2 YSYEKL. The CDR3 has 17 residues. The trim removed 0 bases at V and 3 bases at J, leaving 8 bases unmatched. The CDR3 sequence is CASSQDPGTADYNEQFF. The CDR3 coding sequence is TGCGCCAGCAGCCAAGATCCGGGGACAGCAGACTACAATGAGCAGTTCTTC.

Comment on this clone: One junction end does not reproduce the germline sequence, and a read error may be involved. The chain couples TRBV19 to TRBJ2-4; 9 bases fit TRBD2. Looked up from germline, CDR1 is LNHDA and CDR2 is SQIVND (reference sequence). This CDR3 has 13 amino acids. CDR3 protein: CASSVSGGLWSDF. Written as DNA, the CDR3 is TGTGCCAGTAGTGTTAGCGGGGGCCTATGGTCGGACTTC. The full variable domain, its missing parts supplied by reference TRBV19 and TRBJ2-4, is DGGITQSPKYLFRKEGQNVTLSCEQNLNHDAMYWYRQDPGQGLRLIYYSQIVNDFQKGDIAEGYSVSREKKESFPLTVTSAQKNPTAFYLCASSVSGGLWSDFGAGTRLSVL.

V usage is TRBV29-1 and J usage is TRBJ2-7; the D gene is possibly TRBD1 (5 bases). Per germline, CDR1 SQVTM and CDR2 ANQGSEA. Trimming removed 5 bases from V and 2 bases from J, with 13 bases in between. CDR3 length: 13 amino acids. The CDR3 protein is CSVYDSGPYEQYF. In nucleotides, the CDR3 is TGCAGCGTTTACGACAGTGGCCCCTACGAGCAGTACTTC.

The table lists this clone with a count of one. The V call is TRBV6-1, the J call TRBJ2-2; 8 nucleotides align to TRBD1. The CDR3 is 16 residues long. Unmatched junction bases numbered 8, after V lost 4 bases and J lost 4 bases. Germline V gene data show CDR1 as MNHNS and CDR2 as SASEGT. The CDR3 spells CASSGTGNRVTGELFF. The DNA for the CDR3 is TGTGCCAGCAGTGGGACAGGGAACAGGGTCACCGGGGAGCTGTTTTTT.

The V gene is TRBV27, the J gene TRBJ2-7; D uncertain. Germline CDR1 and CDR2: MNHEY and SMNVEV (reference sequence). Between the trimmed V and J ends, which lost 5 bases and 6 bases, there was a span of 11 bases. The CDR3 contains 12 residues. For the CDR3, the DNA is TGTGCCAGCAGTCAATCAGGCAGCGAGCAGTACTTC. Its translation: CASSQSGSEQYF.

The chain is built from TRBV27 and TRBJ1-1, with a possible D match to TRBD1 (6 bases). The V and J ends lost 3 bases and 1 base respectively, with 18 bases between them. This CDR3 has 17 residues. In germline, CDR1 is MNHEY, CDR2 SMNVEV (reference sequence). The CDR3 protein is CASSFRHGRGRNTEAFF. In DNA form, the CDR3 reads TGTGCCAGCAGTTTCCGCCATGGAAGGGGGAGGAACACTGAAGCTTTCTTT.

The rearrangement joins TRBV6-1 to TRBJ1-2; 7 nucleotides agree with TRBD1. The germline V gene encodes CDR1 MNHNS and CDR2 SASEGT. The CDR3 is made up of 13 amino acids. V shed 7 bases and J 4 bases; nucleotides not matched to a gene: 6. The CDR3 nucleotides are TGTGCCAGCATATCGACAGGGACCTATGGCTACACCTTC. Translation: CASISTGTYGYTF.

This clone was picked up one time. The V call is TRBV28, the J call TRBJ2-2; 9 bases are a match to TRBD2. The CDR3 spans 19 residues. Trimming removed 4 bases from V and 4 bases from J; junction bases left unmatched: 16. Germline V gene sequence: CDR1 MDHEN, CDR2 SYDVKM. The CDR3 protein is CASSCTGEGAGGPTGELFF. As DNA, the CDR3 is TGTGCCAGCAGTTGCACGGGGGAGGGAGCGGGAGGTCCCACCGGGGAGCTGTTTTTT.

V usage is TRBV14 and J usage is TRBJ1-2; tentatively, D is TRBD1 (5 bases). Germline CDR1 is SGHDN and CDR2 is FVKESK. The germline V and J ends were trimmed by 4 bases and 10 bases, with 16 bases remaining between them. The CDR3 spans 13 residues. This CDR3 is CASSLRGGGDYTF. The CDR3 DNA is TGTGCCAGCAGCCTACGCGGGGGAGGGGACTACACCTTC.

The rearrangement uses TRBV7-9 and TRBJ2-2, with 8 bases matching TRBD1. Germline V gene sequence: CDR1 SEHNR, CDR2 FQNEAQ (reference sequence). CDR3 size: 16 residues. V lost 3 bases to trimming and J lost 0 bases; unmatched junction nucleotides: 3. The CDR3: CASSFGQGANTGELFF. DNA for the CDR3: TGTGCCAGCAGCTTTGGACAGGGAGCGAACACCGGGGAGCTGTTTTTT.

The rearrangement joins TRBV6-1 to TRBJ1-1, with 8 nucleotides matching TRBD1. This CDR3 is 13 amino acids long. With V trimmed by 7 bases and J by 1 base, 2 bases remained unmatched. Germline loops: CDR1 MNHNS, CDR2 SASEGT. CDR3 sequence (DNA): TGTGCCAGCAAGGGGACAGGGAACACTGAAGCTTTCTTT. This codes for CASKGTGNTEAFF.

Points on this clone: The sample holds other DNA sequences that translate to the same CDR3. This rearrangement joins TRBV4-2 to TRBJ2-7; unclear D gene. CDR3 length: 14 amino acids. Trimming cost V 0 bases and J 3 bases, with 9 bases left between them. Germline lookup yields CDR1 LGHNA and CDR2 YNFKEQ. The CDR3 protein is CASSQDRRSYEQYF. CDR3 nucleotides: TGTGCCAGCAGCCAAGATCGCCGCAGCTACGAGCAGTACTTC.

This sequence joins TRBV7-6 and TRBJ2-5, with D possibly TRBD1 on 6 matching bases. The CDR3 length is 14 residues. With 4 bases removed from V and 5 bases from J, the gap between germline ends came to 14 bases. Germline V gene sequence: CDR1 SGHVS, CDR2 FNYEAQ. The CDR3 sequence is CASSSTRGRETQYF. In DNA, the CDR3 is TGTGCCAGCAGCTCGACCAGGGGTAGGGAGACCCAGTACTTC.

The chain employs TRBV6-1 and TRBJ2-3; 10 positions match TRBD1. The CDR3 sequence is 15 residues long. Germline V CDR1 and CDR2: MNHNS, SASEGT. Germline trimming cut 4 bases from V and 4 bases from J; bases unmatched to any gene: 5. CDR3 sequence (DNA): TGTGCCAGCAGTGTCGTAGGGACAGGGGCAGATACGCAGTATTTT. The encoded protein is CASSVVGTGADTQYF.

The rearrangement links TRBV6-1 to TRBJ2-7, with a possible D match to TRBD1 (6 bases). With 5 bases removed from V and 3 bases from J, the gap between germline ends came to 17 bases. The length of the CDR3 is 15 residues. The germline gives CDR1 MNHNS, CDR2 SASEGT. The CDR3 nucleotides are TGTGCCAGCAGTCAATGGAAGGGGGAGCTCTACGAGCAGTACTTC. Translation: CASSQWKGELYEQYF.

Here the CDR3 DNA reads TGCGCCAGCAGCTTGGCTGACAGGGGCCTTACTTCACCCCTCCACTTT. Translated, it gives CASSLADRGLTSPLHF. The chain links TRBV5-1 to TRBJ1-6; 8 bases line up with TRBD1. Looked up from germline, CDR1 is SGHRS and CDR2 is YFSETQ. This CDR3 contains 16 residues. J lost 9 bases, V lost 0 bases, and 8 bases had no gene match.